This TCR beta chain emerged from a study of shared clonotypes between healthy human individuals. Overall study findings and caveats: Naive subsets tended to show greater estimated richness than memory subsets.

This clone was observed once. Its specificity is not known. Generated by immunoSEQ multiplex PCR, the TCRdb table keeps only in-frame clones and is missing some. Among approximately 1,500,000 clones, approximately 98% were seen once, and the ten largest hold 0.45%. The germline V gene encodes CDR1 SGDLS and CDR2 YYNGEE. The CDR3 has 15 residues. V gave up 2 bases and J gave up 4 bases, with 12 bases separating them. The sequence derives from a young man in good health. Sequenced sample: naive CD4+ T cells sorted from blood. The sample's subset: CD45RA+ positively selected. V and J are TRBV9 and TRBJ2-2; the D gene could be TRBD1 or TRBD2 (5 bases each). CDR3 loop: CASSVARGVTGELFF. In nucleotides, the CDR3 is TGTGCCAGCAGCGTGGCTCGAGGGGTCACCGGGGAGCTGTTTTTT.